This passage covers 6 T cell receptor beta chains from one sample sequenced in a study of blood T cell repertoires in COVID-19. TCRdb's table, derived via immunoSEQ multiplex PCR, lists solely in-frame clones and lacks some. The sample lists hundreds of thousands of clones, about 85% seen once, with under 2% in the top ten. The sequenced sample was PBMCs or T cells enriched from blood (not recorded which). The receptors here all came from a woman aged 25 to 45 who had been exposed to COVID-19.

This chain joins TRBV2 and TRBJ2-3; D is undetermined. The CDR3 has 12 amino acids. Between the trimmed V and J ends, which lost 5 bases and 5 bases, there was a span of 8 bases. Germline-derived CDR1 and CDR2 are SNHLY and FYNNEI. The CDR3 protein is CASSYSLDTQYF. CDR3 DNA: TGTGCCAGCAGTTACAGTTTAGATACGCAGTATTTT.

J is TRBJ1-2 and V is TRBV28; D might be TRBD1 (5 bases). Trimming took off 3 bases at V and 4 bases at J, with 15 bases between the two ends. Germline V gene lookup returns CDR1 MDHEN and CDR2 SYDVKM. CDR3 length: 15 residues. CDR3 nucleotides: TGTGCCAGCAGTTTTGTAGGGGTGGGAAGCTATGGCTACACCTTC. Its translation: CASSFVGVGSYGYTF.

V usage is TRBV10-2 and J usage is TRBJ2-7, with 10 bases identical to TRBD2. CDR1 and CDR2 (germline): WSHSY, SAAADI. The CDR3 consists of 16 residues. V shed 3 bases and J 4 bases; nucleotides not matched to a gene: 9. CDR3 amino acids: CASSDVGGLAPYEQYF. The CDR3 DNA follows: TGCGCCAGCAGTGATGTGGGGGGACTAGCGCCTTACGAGCAGTACTTC.

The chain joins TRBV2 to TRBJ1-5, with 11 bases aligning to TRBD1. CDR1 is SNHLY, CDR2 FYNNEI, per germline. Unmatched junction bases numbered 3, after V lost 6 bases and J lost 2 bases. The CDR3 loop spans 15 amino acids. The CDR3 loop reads CASRGDRGGNQPQHF. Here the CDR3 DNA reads TGTGCCAGCAGGGGGGACAGGGGGGGCAATCAGCCCCAGCATTTT. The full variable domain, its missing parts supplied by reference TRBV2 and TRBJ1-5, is EPEVTQTPSHQVTQMGQEVILRCVPISNHLYFYWYRQILGQKVEFLVSFYNNEISEKSEIFDDQFSVERPDGSNFTLKIRSTKLEDSAMYFCASRGDRGGNQPQHFGDGTRLSIL.

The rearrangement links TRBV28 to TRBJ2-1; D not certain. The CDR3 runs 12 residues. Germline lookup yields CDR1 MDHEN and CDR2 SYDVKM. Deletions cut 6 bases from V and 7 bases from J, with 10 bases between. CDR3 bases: TGTGCCAGCAGCCTCCCTAGGAATGAGCAGTTCTTC. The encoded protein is CASSLPRNEQFF.

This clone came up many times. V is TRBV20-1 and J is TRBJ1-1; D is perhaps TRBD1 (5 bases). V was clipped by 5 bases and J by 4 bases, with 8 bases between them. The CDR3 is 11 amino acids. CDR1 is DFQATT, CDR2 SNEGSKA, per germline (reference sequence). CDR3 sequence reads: CSAGGGTEAFF. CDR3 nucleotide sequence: TGCAGTGCTGGGGGAGGCACTGAAGCTTTCTTT.